This is a list of T cell receptor beta chains from one sample in a study of T cell repertoires in cytomegalovirus infection. TCRdb analysed the reads with MiXCR anew, one entry per CDR3 protein. This sample yields 680,000 or so distinct CDR3 sequences, of which less than 40% are seen a single time; under 3% belongs to the top ten. Material for sequencing was PBMCs. Receptors were obtained from a human donor in good health (CMV status not recorded). Some clones in this sample may be carry-over from other donors' samples. CDR3s leave out the opening cysteine and the closing phenylalanine or tryptophan. The D gene is left open where the match is weak. Rows may omit the clone size; those that give it use once, few, many or a size class.

TRBJ1-1 - TRBV18 few ASSPPNSPNTEAF
TRBJ2-5 - TRBV28 few ASSNMLRRQETQY
TRBJ2-5 - TRBV11-3 few ASSFGGPQGAQY
TRBJ2-1 TRBD2 TRBV5-5 - ASKGTSGTYNEQF
TRBJ1-5 - TRBV2 - ASSTPGSKKNQPQH
TRBJ2-1 TRBD2 TRBV7-2 - ASSLEDGRLKEQF
TRBJ2-1 TRBD2 TRBV6-8 - ASSYRLTSGGVNEQF
TRBJ2-7 - TRBV23-1 - ASSQPKLDQY
TRBJ2-3 TRBD2 TRBV6-8 - ASESGVTDTQY
TRBJ2-1 TRBD2 TRBV7-9 few ASRPISGSSYNEQF
TRBJ2-1 - TRBV29-1 - SAQVSYNEQF
TRBJ1-2 - TRBV4-1 few ASSPGPGANYGYT
TRBJ2-3 TRBD1 TRBV29-1 - SAQPGGADTQY
TRBJ1-5 - TRBV12-5 - ASGLDKNQPQH
TRBJ1-4 - TRBV6-6 once ASSTRGFGEKLF
TRBJ2-3 TRBD2 TRBV7-2 - ASSWDVVAGGGDTQY
TRBJ2-1 TRBD1 TRBV28 - ASSYNTIRQGWNEQF
TRBJ1-1 - TRBV6-1 few ASSDFRSQPSMNTEAF
TRBJ1-1 - TRBV4-1 - ASSQDLESVPTGWSTEAF
TRBJ1-4 - TRBV12-3/TRBV12-4 - ASSFFGGGEKLF
TRBJ1-3 - TRBV11-2 few ASSSKTGNGNTIY
TRBJ1-2 TRBD1 TRBV29-1 - SVGSTGGAYT
TRBJ2-7 - TRBV11-2 - ASSLDRWSSYEQY
TRBJ2-1 TRBD2 TRBV5-4 - ASSRGGRKNNNEQF
TRBJ2-3 TRBD1 TRBV7-8 few ASSQGQGRTDTQY
TRBJ1-2 TRBD1 TRBV29-1 - SVGEIGVLGQSNYGYT
TRBJ2-1 TRBD2 TRBV14 few ASSQGSAGTSAYNEQF
TRBJ2-5 TRBD2 TRBV7-2 many ASSLGGGGGQETQY
TRBJ2-7 - TRBV7-9 few ASSLSGDDQY
TRBJ2-3 TRBD2 TRBV29-1 - SVGTSGSMADTQY
TRBJ2-7 - TRBV27 - ASSGTQGGGYEQY
TRBJ2-1 - TRBV5-6 - ASSADSDNEQF
TRBJ2-3 TRBD1 TRBV5-1 - ASSLLGGADTQY
TRBJ1-4 TRBD1 TRBV28 - ASSTTGTGDEKLF
TRBJ1-4 - TRBV20-1 - SARTPQGGGEKLF
TRBJ2-7 TRBD2 TRBV28 - ASSSGTIKQY
TRBJ1-1 TRBD1 TRBV24-1 few ATMGRQGTNTEAF
TRBJ2-5 TRBD2 TRBV19 - ASSTDWREFETQY
TRBJ1-2 - TRBV5-6 - ASNPRHDYGYT
TRBJ1-1 TRBD1 TRBV28 - ASRRGGQLNTEAF
TRBJ2-3 - TRBV11-1 - ASSPGPYDTQY
TRBJ2-2 - TRBV5-1 many ASSTSRGSNTGELF
TRBJ2-1 - TRBV6-1 - ASSGFNEQF
TRBJ1-6 - TRBV12-3/TRBV12-4 many ASSPGQRLNSPLH
TRBJ2-5 - TRBV29-1 - SVEDTGSTHRGETQY